This T cell receptor beta chain was sequenced in a study of vaccination effects on CD4 cells after COVID-19. In regard to this clone: The antigen is unknown.

Culture lasted about ten days before CD4+ T cell isolation. Trimming at V came to 5 bases and at J to 6 bases, leaving 7 bases not matched to a gene. This CDR3 region has 14 residues. Germline V gene lookup returns CDR1 SGHVS and CDR2 FQNEAQ. The data were produced by immunoSEQ multiplex PCR, yet TCRdb's version contains in-frame clones alone and is incomplete. The sample consists of some 63,000 clones, approximately 70% of them appearing once. This TCR was sampled from a human donor who had a prior SARS-CoV-2 infection. The specimen comprised CD4+ T cells from PBMCs cultured without peptide, sampled before COVID-19 vaccination. The rearrangement joins TRBV7-8 to TRBJ2-3; 8 bases fit TRBD2. The CDR3 DNA sequence: TGTGCCAGCAGCCCTCGGGGGGGGGTCGATACGCAGTATTTT. Its translation: CASSPRGGVDTQYF.